A selection of T cell receptor beta chains follows, all from one sample in a study of blood T cell repertoires in COVID-19. Generated by immunoSEQ multiplex PCR, the TCRdb table keeps only in-frame clones and is missing some. Among 350,000 to 400,000 clones listed, around 87% were seen once. Sequenced material: PBMCs or T cells enriched from blood (not recorded which). These receptors came from a woman between 25 and 40 years old with acute COVID-19. The CDR3 runs from the conserved cysteine through the conserved F or W. The D gene is left open where the match is weak. Some rows mark clone size as missing; the rest say once, few, many or name a class of expanded clone.

CDR3 length,V gene,J gene,clone size,D gene,CDR3 protein,CDR3 DNA
11,TRBV2,TRBJ2-1,once,.,CASSALVEQFF,TGTGCCAGCAGTGCCCTCGTTGAGCAGTTCTTC
17,TRBV5-6,TRBJ1-2,.,TRBD1,CASSSGTGGSGIYGYTF,TGTGCCAGCAGCTCCGGGACAGGGGGCTCCGGGATCTATGGCTACACCTTC
11,TRBV6-5,TRBJ2-1,.,.,CASTTEDEQFF,TGTGCCAGCACCACTGAGGATGAGCAGTTCTTC
13,TRBV11-2,TRBJ2-7,.,TRBD1,CASRRTGGYEQYF,TGTGCCAGCAGGAGGACAGGGGGCTACGAGCAGTACTTC
15,TRBV27,TRBJ2-1,.,.,CASSQPGVRRNEQFF,TGTGCCAGCAGCCAACCCGGGGTAAGGAGGAATGAGCAGTTCTTC
15,TRBV6-5,TRBJ1-5,once,.,CASRLQGYSNQPQHF,TGTGCCAGCAGGTTACAGGGTTATAGCAATCAGCCCCAGCATTTT
14,TRBV5-6,TRBJ1-2,few,.,CASSLYGSNYGYTF,TGTGCCAGCAGCTTATATGGCAGTAACTATGGCTACACCTTC
14,TRBV13,TRBJ1-2,.,.,CASSLQGHNYGYTF,TGTGCCAGCAGCTTACAGGGTCATAACTATGGCTACACCTTC
14,TRBV7-3,TRBJ2-2,once,.,CASSLDRRSGELFF,TGTGCCAGCAGTTTAGACAGGCGGTCCGGGGAGCTGTTTTTT
13,TRBV21-1,TRBJ1-2,once,.,CASWGLLNYGYTF,TGTGCCAGCTGGGGCCTGCTGAACTATGGCTACACCTTC
14,TRBV10-3,TRBJ2-5,.,.,CAISERAYQETQYF,TGTGCCATCAGTGAGCGCGCTTACCAAGAGACCCAGTACTTC
14,TRBV6-5,TRBJ2-7,once,TRBD1,CASKDRGVSYEQYF,TGTGCCAGCAAGGACAGGGGAGTTTCCTACGAGCAGTACTTC
15,TRBV19,TRBJ2-1,few,.,CASSILGGPHNEQFF,TGTGCCAGTAGTATACTGGGGGGGCCTCACAATGAGCAGTTCTTC
14,TRBV6-6,TRBJ1-1,.,.,CASSSHRENTEAFF,TGTGCCAGCAGCTCCCACAGGGAAAACACTGAAGCTTTCTTT
17,TRBV4-3,TRBJ1-6,.,.,CASSQGDSSSYNSPLHF,TGCGCCAGCAGCCAAGGGGACTCGAGCTCCTATAATTCACCCCTCCACTTT
18,TRBV11-2,TRBJ2-7,.,TRBD1,CASSLGPSGGLVGDEQYF,TGTGCCAGCAGCTTAGGTCCTTCAGGGGGTCTGGTCGGGGACGAGCAGTACTTC
14,TRBV7-2,TRBJ2-3,.,.,CASSLIPGTDTQYF,TGTGCCAGCAGCTTAATCCCAGGCACAGATACGCAGTATTTT
15,TRBV19,TRBJ1-1,.,.,CASSIGGVGNTEAFF,TGTGCCAGTAGTATAGGGGGGGTAGGGAACACTGAAGCTTTCTTT
14,TRBV7-6,TRBJ2-2,few,TRBD2,CASSQQGLAGELFF,TGTGCCAGCAGCCAACAAGGACTAGCCGGGGAGCTGTTTTTT
16,TRBV6-5,TRBJ2-3,few,TRBD2,CASSYGSGGGTDTQYF,TGTGCCAGCAGTTACGGATCGGGGGGAGGCACAGATACGCAGTATTTT
13,TRBV5-4,TRBJ2-7,.,.,CASSSDRSYEQYF,TGTGCCAGCAGCTCCGACAGGTCCTACGAGCAGTACTTC
15,TRBV7-2,TRBJ1-4,.,.,CASSRRGGTNEKLFF,TGTGCCAGCAGCCGCAGGGGAGGGACTAATGAAAAACTGTTTTTT
15,TRBV19,TRBJ2-1,.,TRBD2,CASSIERGIYNEQFF,TGTGCCAGTAGTATCGAGCGGGGAATCTACAATGAGCAGTTCTTC
16,TRBV29-1,TRBJ2-7,.,TRBD1,CSVKMTQGQHSYEQYF,TGCAGCGTTAAAATGACACAGGGACAGCACTCCTACGAGCAGTACTTC
14,TRBV5-1,TRBJ2-3,.,.,CASSLTASTDTQYF,TGCGCCAGCAGCTTGACTGCTAGCACAGATACGCAGTATTTT
15,TRBV15,TRBJ2-1,.,TRBD2,CATSRERGAYNEQFF,TGTGCCACCAGCAGAGAGCGGGGGGCCTACAATGAGCAGTTCTTC
14,TRBV3-1/TRBV3-2,TRBJ2-3,.,TRBD1,CASSPRDRGNTQYF,TGTGCCAGCAGCCCACGGGACAGGGGTAATACGCAGTATTTT
14,TRBV4-1,TRBJ1-6,.,.,CASSQGPLGAPLHF,TGCGCCAGCAGCCAAGGCCCCTTAGGAGCACCCCTCCACTTT
13,TRBV5-1,TRBJ2-7,.,TRBD1,CASNSGQGEEQYF,TGCGCCAGCAATTCCGGACAGGGTGAAGAGCAGTACTTC
17,TRBV4-1,TRBJ2-7,.,.,CASSQGKGTGYVYEQYF,TGCGCCAGCAGCCAAGGAAAAGGAACAGGCTATGTCTACGAGCAGTACTTC
16,TRBV19,TRBJ1-5,.,TRBD1,CASSPTDRGDNQPQHF,TGTGCCAGTAGTCCAACAGACAGGGGCGACAATCAGCCCCAGCATTTT
15,TRBV18,TRBJ1-6,.,.,CASRAGISYNSPLHF,TGTGCCAGCCGAGCAGGGATATCCTATAATTCACCCCTCCACTTT
17,TRBV27,TRBJ1-1,.,.,CASSLVGGNRIGTEAFF,TGTGCCAGCAGTTTAGTGGGGGGGAATAGGATAGGAACTGAAGCTTTCTTT
17,TRBV4-2,TRBJ2-2,.,.,CASSPYDGLKNTGELFF,TGTGCCAGCAGCCCCTACGATGGGCTGAAAAACACCGGGGAGCTGTTTTTT
13,TRBV7-9,TRBJ1-2,.,.,CASSLGGGYGYTF,TGTGCCAGCAGCCTGGGTGGAGGCTATGGCTACACCTTC
13,TRBV30,TRBJ2-7,.,.,CAWSGPPGDEQYF,TGTGCCTGGAGTGGACCCCCCGGGGACGAGCAGTACTTC
14,TRBV28,TRBJ2-1,.,TRBD2,CASSLGGGGNEQFF,TGTGCCAGCAGTTTGGGCGGGGGGGGAAATGAGCAGTTCTTC
13,TRBV6-6,TRBJ1-2,.,TRBD1,CASNGQGGYGYTF,TGTGCCAGCAACGGACAGGGTGGCTATGGCTACACCTTC
15,TRBV2,TRBJ2-1,.,TRBD2,CASSGGLADYNEQFF,TGTGCCAGCAGTGGGGGACTAGCGGACTACAATGAGCAGTTCTTC
17,TRBV5-5,TRBJ1-1,.,TRBD1,CASSAIAPGGADTEAFF,TGTGCCAGCAGCGCCATTGCCCCAGGGGGCGCGGACACTGAAGCTTTCTTT
15,TRBV5-5,TRBJ2-7,.,TRBD1,CASSLRPGPTGEQYF,TGTGCCAGCAGCTTAAGACCGGGACCGACAGGGGAGCAGTACTTC
14,TRBV2,TRBJ1-4,.,.,CASDSRDTNEKLFF,TGTGCCAGCGATTCCCGGGACACCAATGAAAAACTGTTTTTT
15,TRBV6-4,TRBJ2-2,.,TRBD1,CASSTGTGSTGELFF,TGTGCCAGCAGTACCGGGACAGGTTCCACCGGGGAGCTGTTTTTT
17,TRBV7-7,TRBJ2-1,.,TRBD2,CASSPGSSGGAYNEQFF,TGTGCCAGCAGCCCCGGGTCCAGCGGGGGGGCCTACAATGAGCAGTTCTTC